This entry features one T cell receptor beta chain sequence. Its antigen is not identified. The data stem from a study of a mutant IDH1 vaccine in newly diagnosed glioma. Background on the study: First vaccine doses came 4-6 weeks after radiotherapy alone, or with temozolomide cycles. Earlier care involved radiotherapy, temozolomide, or both, and the majority received both.

The sample's time point: week 11, during vaccination. A 20-mer mutant IDH1 peptide at 300 ug was injected subcutaneously with topical imiquimod. Each donor presented with a new WHO grade 3 or 4 astrocytoma that tested IDH1-mutant and showed ATRX loss. TCRdb's copy holds only in-frame clones and misses some; the assay was immunoSEQ multiplex PCR. The sample carries about 23,000 clones, roughly 78% recorded once. V was cut by 5 bases and J by 4 bases, with 10 bases left in between. CDR1 SGHTA and CDR2 FQGNSA come from the germline V gene. The CDR3 totals 13 residues. The specimen was PBMCs, collected from a glioma patient whose treatment included an IDH1 peptide vaccine. The clonotype was recovered from a man aged 35 to 55 with glioma. The chain joins TRBV7-2 to TRBJ2-3, with no clear D. The CDR3, as DNA: TGTGCCAGCAGCCCCCCCCTTGCAGATACGCAGTATTTT. This codes for CASSPPLADTQYF.